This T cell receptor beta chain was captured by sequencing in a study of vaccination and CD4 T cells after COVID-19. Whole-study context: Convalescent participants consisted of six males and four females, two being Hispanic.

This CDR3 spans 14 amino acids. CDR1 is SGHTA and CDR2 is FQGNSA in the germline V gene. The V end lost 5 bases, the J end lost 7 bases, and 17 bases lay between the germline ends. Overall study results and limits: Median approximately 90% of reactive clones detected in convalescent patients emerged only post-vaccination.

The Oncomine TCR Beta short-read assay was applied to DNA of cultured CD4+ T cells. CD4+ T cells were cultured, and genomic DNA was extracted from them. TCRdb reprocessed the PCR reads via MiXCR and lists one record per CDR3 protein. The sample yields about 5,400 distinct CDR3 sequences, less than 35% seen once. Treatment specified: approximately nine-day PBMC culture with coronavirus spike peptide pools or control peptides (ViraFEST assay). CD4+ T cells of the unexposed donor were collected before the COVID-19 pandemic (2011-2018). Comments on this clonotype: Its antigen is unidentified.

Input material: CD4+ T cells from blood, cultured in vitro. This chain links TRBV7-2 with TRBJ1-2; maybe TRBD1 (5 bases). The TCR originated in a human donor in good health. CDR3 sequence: CASSKSRESLGYTF. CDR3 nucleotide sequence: TGTGCCAGCAGCAAAAGCAGGGAGTCCCTTGGCTACACCTTC.